The clone carrying this TCR beta chain was detected ten times or more. Its target is unknown. Germline trimming cut 8 bases from V and 5 bases from J; bases unmatched to any gene: 5. CDR1 and CDR2 from the germline V gene are ENHRY and SYGVKD. CDR3 length: 12 residues. Those with hyperthyroidism were 18 to 65 years old, newly diagnosed, and ill for under 2 months. Exclusion of patients followed from uncontrolled infection, other autoimmune disease, pregnancy or lactation. Researchers amplified the TCR beta CDR3 regions from RNA transcripts. The TCR CDR3 was amplified in a first-round RT-PCR using the HTBI primer set. MiXCR, run by TCRdb on the multiplex PCR reads, gives a single entry per CDR3 protein. The sample has around 580,000 distinct CDR3 sequences, 15% to 20% seen once. The sample comes from a study of T cells in Graves' hyperthyroidism and ophthalmopathy. Findings and caveats of the study: Before onset, ophthalmopathy was predicted by the model a median roughly 6.8 months earlier.

This sequence joins TRBV10-3 and TRBJ2-7; the match to TRBD1 covers 8 bases. The sequencing sample was made of blood. This clonotype originated in a young woman with Graves' hyperthyroidism. The CDR3 region is CAIRQGADEQYF. CDR3 nucleotides: TGTGCCATCCGTCAGGGGGCAGACGAGCAGTACTTC.